The present TCR beta chain was sequenced within a study of glioma-infiltrating T cells after dendritic cell vaccination. Study in general: Patients received autologous tumor lysate-pulsed dendritic cell vaccination between about 2003 and 2013.

The CDR3 has 17 residues. After removal of 5 bases from V and 4 bases from J, the junction contained 10 bases not matched to a gene. Germline values: CDR1 SGHVS, CDR2 FNYEAQ. The sample's time point: after dendritic cell vaccination, including at tumor progression/relapse. Before vaccination, two weeks after the third vaccination, and at progression, PBMC were collected. Study-level findings and limits: Survival was not directly related to TCR clonality in these patients. Higher pretreatment TIL content predicted longer progression-free time and survival.

Comment on this clone: The antigen remains unidentified.

TCRdb's table, derived via immunoSEQ multiplex PCR, lists solely in-frame clones and lacks some. The data contain around 87,000 clones, 83% of them singletons. This TCR derives from a human donor with glioblastoma. The sample in question was blood, obtained after dendritic cell vaccination. The V call is TRBV7-6, the J call TRBJ2-3; TRBD2 agrees at 12 bases. The CDR3 bases are TGTGCCAGCAGCAAAGGCCCTAGCGGGGGGGCCGCAGATACGCAGTATTTT. Translation gives CASSKGPSGGAADTQYF.